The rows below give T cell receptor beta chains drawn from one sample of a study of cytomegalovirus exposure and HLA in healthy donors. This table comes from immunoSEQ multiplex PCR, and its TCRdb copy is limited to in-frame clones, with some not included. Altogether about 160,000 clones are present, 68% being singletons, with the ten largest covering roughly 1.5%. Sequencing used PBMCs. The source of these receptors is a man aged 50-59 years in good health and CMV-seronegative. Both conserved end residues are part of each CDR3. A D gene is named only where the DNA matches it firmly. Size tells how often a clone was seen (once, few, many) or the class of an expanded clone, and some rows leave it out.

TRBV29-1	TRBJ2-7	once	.	TGCAGCGTTGAAGATCACGTTTCCTACGAGCAGTACTTC	CSVEDHVSYEQYF
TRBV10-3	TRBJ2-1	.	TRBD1	TGTGCCATCAGCCGACAGGGCTCCTACAATGAGCAGTTCTTC	CAISRQGSYNEQFF
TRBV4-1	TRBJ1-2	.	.	TGCGCCAGCAGCCAAGATCTCGGGACAAGGGGCGCAGGTGGCTACCCCTTC	CASSQDLGTRGAGGYPF
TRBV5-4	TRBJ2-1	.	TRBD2	TGTGCCAGCAGCCCGGGGGGGGACTACCTAGAGCAGTTCTTC	CASSPGGDYLEQFF
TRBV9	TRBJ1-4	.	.	TGTGCCAGCAGCCCCGGCGGGTCCGAGCGGTTGTTTTTT	CASSPGGSERLFF
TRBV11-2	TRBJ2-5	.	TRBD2	TGTGCCAGCAGCCCCCATAGCGGGGGGGCACAAGAGACCCAGTACTTC	CASSPHSGGAQETQYF
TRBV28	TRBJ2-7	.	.	TGTGCCAGCAGCCCCCGAGAGGAGCAGTACTTC	CASSPREEQYF
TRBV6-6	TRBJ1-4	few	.	TGTGCCAGCAGCTCCCCGGCGGGACCAACTAATGAAAAACTGTTTTTT	CASSSPAGPTNEKLFF
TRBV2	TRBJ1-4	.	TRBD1	TGTGCCAGCAGTCCCCTACTACGACAGGGAACTAATGAAAAACTGTTTTTT	CASSPLLRQGTNEKLFF
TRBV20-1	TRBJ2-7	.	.	TGCAGTGCTAGAGGGGGCTCCGAGCAGTACTTC	CSARGGSEQYF